Sequencing of this T cell receptor (beta chain) was carried out in a study of cytomegalovirus exposure and HLA in healthy donors. About the study: Among the 398 genotyped donors, 70% to 90% were placed in the Caucasian-associated ancestry cluster.

On this clone: Its antigen is not identified.

The PCR had 60 Vbeta and 13 Jbeta primers. The method was immunoSEQ multiplex PCR; TCRdb's version includes in-frame clones alone and lacks a portion of them. The sample carries over 70,000 clones, approximately 80% recorded once. Overall study results and limits: As a later analysis showed, several of the most significant clusters appeared to be linked to common viral pathogens. Later analysis identified a missense DCLRE1C variant that was linked to TCR beta V- and J-gene trimming.

CDR1 and CDR2 (germline): MNHEY, SVGAGI. The CDR3 contains 16 residues. Trimming took 2 bases from V and 5 from J, leaving 15 bases between them. The chain employs TRBV6-5 and TRBJ2-2; D remains ambiguous. Sequenced material: PBMCs. This sequence originates from a middle-aged man in good health and CMV-seropositive. The CDR3 spells CASSYQSSHGTGELFF. CDR3 in DNA: TGTGCCAGCAGTTACCAAAGCTCACACGGGACCGGGGAGCTGTTTTTT.